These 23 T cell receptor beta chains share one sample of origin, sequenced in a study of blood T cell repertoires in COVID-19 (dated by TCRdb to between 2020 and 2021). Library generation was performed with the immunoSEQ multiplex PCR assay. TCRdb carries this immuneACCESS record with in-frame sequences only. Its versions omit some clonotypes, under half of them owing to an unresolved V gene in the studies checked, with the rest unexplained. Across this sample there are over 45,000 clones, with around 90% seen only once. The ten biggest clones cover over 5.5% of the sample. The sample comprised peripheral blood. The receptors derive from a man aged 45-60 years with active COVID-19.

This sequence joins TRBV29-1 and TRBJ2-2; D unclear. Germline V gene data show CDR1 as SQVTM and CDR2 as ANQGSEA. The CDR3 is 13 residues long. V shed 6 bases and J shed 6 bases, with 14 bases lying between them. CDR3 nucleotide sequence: TGCAGCGTGGGCCGCAGTGATCCCGGGGAGCTGTTTTTT. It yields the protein CSVGRSDPGELFF.

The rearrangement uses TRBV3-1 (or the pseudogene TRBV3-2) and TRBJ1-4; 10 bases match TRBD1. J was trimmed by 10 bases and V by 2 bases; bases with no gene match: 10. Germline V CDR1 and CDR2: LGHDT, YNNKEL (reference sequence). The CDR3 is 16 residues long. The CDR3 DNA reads TGTGCCAGCAGCCAACCTCCGGGACAGGGGATAGGAAAACTGTTTTTT. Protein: CASSQPPGQGIGKLFF.

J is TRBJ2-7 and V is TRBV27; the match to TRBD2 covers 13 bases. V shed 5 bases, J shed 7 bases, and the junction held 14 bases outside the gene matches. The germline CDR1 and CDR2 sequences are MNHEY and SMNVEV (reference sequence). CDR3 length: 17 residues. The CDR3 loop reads CASSLITGTSGIREQYF. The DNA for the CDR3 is TGTGCCAGCAGTCTTATAACCGGGACTAGCGGGATCAGGGAGCAGTACTTC.

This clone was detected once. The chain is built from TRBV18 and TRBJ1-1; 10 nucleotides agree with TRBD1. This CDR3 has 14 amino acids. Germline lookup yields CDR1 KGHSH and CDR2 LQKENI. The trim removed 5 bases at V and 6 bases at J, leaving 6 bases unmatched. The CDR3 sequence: CASSSGTGVPEAFF. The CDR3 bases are TGTGCCAGCTCATCCGGGACAGGGGTCCCTGAAGCTTTCTTT.

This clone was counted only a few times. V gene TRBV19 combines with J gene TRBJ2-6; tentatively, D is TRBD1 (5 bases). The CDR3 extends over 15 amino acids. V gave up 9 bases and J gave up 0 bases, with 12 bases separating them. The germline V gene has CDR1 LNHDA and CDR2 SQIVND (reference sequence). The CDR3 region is CASHRQFSGANVLTF. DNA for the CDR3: TGTGCCAGCCATCGACAGTTCTCTGGGGCCAACGTCCTGACTTTC.

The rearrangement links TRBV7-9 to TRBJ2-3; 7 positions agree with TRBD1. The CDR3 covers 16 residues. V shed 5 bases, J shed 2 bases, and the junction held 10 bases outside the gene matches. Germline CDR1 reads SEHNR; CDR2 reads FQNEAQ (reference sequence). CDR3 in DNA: TGTGCCAGCAGCCTAGGGGGCAGCGTACCCACAGATACGCAGTATTTT. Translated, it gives CASSLGGSVPTDTQYF.

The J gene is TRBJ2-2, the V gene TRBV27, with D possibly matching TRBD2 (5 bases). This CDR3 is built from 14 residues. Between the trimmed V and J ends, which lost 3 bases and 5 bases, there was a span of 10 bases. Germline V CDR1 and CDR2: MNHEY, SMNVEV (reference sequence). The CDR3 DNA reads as TGTGCCAGCAGTTTTCGATGGGAGACCGGGGAGCTGTTTTTT. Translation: CASSFRWETGELFF.

The CDR3 bases are TGTGCCAGCTCACCCCGCAGGGAGGACCCTGAAGGCTACACCTTC. Translated: CASSPRREDPEGYTF. This rearrangement joins TRBV18 to TRBJ1-2, with D perhaps matching TRBD1 (5 bases). The CDR3 is 15 residues long. The V and J ends lost 3 bases and 8 bases respectively, with 19 bases between them. Germline-derived CDR1 and CDR2 are KGHSH and LQKENI.

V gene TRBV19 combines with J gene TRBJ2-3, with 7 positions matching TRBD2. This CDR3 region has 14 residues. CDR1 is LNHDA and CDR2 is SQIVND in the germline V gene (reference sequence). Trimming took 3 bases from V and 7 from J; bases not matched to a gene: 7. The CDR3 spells CASSIRGEGHTQYF. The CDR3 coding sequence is TGTGCCAGTAGTATTCGGGGGGAAGGTCATACGCAGTATTTT.

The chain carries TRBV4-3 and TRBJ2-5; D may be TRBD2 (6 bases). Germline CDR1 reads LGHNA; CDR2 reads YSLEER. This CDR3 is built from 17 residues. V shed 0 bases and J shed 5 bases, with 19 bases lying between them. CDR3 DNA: TGCGCCAGCAGCCAAGATCGGTCAATGCGGGGCGGGGAGACCCAGTACTTC. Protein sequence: CASSQDRSMRGGETQYF.

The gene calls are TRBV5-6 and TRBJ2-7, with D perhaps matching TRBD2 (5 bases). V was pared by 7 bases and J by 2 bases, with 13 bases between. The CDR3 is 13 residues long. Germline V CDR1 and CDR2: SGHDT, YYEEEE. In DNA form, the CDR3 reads TGTGCCAGCGGGAGAACAGCCGCCTACGAGCAGTACTTC. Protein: CASGRTAAYEQYF.

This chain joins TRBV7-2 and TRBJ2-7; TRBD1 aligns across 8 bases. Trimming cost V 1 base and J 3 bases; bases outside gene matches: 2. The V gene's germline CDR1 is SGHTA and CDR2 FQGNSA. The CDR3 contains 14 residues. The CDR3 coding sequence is TGTGCCAGCAGCTTAGACAGGGGGGACTACGAGCAGTACTTC. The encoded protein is CASSLDRGDYEQYF.

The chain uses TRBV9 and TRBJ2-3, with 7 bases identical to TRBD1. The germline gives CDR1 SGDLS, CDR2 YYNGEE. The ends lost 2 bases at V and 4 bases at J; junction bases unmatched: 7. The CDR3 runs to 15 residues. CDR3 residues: CASSVPQGDADTQYF. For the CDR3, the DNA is TGTGCCAGCAGCGTCCCCCAGGGGGATGCAGATACGCAGTATTTT. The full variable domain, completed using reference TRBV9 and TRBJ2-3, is DSGVTQTPKHLITATGQRVTLRCSPRSGDLSVYWYQQSLDQGLQFLIQYYNGEERAKGNILERFSAQQFPDLHSELNLSSLELGDSALYFCASSVPQGDADTQYFGPGTRLTVL.

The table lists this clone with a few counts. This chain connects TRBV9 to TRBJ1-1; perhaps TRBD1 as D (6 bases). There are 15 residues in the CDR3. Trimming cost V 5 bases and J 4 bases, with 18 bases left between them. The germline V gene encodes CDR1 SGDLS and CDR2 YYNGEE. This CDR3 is CASSPPGARLTEAFF. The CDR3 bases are TGTGCCAGCAGTCCTCCAGGGGCGCGGCTCACTGAAGCTTTCTTT.

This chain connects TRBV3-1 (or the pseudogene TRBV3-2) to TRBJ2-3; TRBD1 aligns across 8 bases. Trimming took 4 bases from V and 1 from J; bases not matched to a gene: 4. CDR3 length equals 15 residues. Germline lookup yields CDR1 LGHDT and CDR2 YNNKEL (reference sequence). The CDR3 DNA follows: TGTGCCAGCAGCCCTCCGGGACAGGGCACAGATACGCAGTATTTT. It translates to CASSPPGQGTDTQYF.

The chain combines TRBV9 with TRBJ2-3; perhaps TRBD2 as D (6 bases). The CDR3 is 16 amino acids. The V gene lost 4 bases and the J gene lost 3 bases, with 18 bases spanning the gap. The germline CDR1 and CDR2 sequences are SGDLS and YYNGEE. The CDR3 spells CASSPRGRGSTDTQYF. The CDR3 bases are TGTGCCAGCAGCCCACGGGGACGGGGGAGTACAGATACGCAGTATTTT.

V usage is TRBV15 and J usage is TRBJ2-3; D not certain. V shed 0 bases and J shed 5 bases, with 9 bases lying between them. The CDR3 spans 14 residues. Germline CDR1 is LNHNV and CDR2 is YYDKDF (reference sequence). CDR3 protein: CATSRDFSGDTQYF. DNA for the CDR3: TGTGCCACCAGCAGAGACTTTAGTGGAGATACGCAGTATTTT.

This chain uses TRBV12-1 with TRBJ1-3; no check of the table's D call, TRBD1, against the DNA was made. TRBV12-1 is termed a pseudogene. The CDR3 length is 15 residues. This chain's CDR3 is CASSQPTGSGNTIYF. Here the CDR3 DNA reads TGTGCCAGCAGCCAACCTACAGGATCTGGAAACACCATATATTTT.

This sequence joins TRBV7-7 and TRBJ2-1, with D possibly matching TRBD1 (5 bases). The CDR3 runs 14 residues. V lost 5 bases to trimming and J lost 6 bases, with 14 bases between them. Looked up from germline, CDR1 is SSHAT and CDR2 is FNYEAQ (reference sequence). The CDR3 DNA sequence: TGTGCCAGCAGCCCGAGAACAGGATCCAATGAGCAGTTCTTC. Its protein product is CASSPRTGSNEQFF.

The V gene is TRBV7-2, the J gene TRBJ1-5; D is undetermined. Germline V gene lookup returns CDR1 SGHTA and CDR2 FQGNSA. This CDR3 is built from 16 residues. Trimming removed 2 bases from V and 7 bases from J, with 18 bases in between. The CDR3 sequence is CASSLLAGVWEQPQHF. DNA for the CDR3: TGTGCCAGCAGCTTACTGGCGGGAGTGTGGGAACAGCCCCAGCATTTT.

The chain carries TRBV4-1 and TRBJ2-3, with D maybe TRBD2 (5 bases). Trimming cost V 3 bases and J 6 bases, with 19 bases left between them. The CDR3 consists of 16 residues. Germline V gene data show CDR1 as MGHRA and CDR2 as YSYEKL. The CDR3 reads CASSQRALPPGDTQYF. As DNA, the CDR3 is TGCGCCAGCAGCCAGAGGGCGCTTCCTCCGGGGGATACGCAGTATTTT.

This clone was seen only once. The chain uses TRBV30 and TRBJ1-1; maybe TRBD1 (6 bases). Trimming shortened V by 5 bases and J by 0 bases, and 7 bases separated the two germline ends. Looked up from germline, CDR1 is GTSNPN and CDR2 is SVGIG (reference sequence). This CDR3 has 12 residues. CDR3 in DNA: TGTGCCTGGGGACAGTTGAACACTGAAGCTTTCTTT. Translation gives CAWGQLNTEAFF.

The DNA for the CDR3 is TGTGCCAGCAGCCAATTTGGGACAGGGAACAATGAGCAGTTCTTC. It is translated as CASSQFGTGNNEQFF. The rearrangement joins TRBV11-2 to TRBJ2-1; 9 bases are a match to TRBD1. Germline V gene sequence: CDR1 SGHAT, CDR2 FQNNGV. With 5 bases clipped from V and 5 bases from J, the junction kept 7 bases outside the gene matches. The CDR3 length is 15 residues.